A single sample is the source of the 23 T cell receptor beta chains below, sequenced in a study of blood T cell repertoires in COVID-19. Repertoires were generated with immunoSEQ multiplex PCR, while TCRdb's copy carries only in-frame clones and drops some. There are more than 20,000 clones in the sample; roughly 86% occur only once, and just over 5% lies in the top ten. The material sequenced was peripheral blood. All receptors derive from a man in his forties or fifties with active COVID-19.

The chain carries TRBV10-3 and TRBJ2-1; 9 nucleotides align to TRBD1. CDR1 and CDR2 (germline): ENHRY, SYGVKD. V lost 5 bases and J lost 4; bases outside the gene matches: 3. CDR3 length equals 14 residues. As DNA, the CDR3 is TGTGCCATCAGTCCCGGGACAGGGTACAATGAGCAGTTCTTC. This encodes CAISPGTGYNEQFF.

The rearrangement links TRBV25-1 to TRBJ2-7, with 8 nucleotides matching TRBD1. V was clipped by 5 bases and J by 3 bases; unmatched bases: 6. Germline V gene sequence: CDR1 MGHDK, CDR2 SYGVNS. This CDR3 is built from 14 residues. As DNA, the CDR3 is TGTGCCAGCAGTACCGGGACAGGACTCTACGAGCAGTACTTC. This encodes CASSTGTGLYEQYF.

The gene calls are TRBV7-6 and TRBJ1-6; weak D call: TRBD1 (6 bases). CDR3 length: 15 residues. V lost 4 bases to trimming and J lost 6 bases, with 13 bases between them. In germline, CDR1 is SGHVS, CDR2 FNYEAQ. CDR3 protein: CASSSGTPSNSPLHF. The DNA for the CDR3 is TGTGCCAGCAGCTCAGGGACACCTTCTAATTCACCCCTCCACTTT. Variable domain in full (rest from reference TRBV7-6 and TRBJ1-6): GAGVSQSPRYKVTKRGQDVALRCDPISGHVSLYWYRQALGQGPEFLTYFNYEAQQDKSGLPNDRFSAERPEGSISTLTIQRTEQRDSAMYRCASSSGTPSNSPLHFGNGTRLTVT.

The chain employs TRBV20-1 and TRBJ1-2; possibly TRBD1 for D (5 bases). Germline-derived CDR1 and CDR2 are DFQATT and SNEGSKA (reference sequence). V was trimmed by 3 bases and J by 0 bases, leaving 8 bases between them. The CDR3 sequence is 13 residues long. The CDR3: CSASKTANYGYTF. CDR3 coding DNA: TGCAGTGCTAGTAAGACAGCTAACTATGGCTACACCTTC.

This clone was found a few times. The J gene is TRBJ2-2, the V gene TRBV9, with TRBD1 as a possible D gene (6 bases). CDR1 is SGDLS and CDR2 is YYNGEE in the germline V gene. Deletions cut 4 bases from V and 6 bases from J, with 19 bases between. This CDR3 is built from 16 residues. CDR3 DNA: TGTGCCAGCAGCCCAGGACAGTTTAGTGGGTCCGGGGAGCTGTTTTTT. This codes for CASSPGQFSGSGELFF.

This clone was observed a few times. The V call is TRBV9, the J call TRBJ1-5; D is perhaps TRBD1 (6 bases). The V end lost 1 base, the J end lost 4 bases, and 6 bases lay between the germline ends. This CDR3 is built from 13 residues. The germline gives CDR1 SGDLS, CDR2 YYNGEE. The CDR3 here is CASSVTGNQPQHF. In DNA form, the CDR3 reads TGTGCCAGCAGCGTAACAGGGAATCAGCCCCAGCATTTT.

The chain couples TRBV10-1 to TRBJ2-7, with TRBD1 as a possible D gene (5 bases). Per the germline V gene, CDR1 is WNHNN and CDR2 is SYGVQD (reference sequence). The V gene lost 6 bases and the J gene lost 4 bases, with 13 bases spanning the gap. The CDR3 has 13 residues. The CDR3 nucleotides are TGCGCCAGCAGACTTCTAGGGGAATACGAGCAGTACTTC. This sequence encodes CASRLLGEYEQYF.

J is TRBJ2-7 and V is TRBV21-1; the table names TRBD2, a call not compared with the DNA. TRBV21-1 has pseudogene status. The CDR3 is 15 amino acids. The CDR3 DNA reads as TGTGCCAGCAGCATCAGATGGGGGGGGCGTCACCAAGGTCAAGTC. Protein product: CASSIRWGGRHQGQV.

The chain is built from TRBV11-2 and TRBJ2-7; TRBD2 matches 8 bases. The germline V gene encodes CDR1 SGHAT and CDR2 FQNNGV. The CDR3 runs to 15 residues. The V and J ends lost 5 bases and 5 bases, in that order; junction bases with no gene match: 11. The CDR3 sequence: CASSQVTSVTHEQYF. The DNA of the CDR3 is TGTGCCAGCAGCCAAGTGACTAGCGTAACCCACGAGCAGTACTTC.

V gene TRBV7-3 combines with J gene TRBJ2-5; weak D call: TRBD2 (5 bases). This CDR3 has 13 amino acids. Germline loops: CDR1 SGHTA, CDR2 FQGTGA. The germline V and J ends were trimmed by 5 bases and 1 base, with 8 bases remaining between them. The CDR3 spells CASSPGSQETQYF. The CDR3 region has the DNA TGTGCCAGCAGCCCGGGGAGCCAAGAGACCCAGTACTTC.

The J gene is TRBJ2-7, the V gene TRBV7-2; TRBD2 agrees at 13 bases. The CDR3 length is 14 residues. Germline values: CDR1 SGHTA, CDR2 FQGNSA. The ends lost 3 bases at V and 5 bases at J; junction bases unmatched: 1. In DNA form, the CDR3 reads TGTGCCAGCAGCTTTGGACTAGCGGGAGACGAGCAGTACTTC. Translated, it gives CASSFGLAGDEQYF.

The CDR3 reads CASSPPRTGGPYEQYF. The CDR3 DNA sequence: TGTGCCAGCAGTCCCCCGAGGACAGGGGGTCCCTACGAGCAGTACTTC. The rearrangement uses TRBV6-6 and TRBJ2-7; 10 positions agree with TRBD1. J gave up 2 bases and V 5 bases, and 9 bases lay outside the gene matches. Germline CDR1 reads MNHNY; CDR2 reads SVGAGI (reference sequence). The CDR3 extends over 16 amino acids.

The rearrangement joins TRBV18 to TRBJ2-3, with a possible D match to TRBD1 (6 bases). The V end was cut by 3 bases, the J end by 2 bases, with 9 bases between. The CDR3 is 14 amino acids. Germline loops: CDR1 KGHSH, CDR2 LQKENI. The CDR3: CASSPTGHTDTQYF. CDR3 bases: TGTGCCAGCTCACCGACAGGCCACACAGATACGCAGTATTTT.

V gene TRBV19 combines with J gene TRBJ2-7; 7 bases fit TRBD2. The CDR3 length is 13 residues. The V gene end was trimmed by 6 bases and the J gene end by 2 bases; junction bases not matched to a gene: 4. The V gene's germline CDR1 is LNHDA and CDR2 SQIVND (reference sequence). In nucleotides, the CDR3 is TGTGCCAGTAGCTCAGGACTAGCCTACGAGCAGTACTTC. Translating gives CASSSGLAYEQYF.

Here the CDR3 DNA reads TGTGCCAGCAGTGAATCAGGGTCGGAGACCCAGTACTTC. Protein product: CASSESGSETQYF. The chain carries TRBV2 and TRBJ2-5, with a weak D call TRBD1 (5 bases). V was cut by 2 bases and J by 5 bases, with 9 bases left in between. CDR3 size: 13 residues. Germline values: CDR1 SNHLY, CDR2 FYNNEI. Variable domain in full (rest from reference TRBV2 and TRBJ2-5): EPEVTQTPSHQVTQMGQEVILRCVPISNHLYFYWYRQILGQKVEFLVSFYNNEISEKSEIFDDQFSVERPDGSNFTLKIRSTKLEDSAMYFCASSESGSETQYFGPGTRLLVL.

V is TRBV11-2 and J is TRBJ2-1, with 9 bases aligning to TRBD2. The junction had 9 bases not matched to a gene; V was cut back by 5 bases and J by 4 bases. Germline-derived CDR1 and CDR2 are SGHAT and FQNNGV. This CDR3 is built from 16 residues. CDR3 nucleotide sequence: TGTGCCAGCAGCCCGGGGCGCGGGGGGGTTTACAATGAGCAGTTCTTC. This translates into CASSPGRGGVYNEQFF.

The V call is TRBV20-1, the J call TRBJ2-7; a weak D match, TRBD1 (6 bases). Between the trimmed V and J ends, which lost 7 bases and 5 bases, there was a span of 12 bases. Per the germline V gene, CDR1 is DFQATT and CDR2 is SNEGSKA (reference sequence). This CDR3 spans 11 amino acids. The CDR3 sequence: CSVSGEHEQYF. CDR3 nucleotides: TGCAGTGTATCAGGGGAGCACGAGCAGTACTTC.

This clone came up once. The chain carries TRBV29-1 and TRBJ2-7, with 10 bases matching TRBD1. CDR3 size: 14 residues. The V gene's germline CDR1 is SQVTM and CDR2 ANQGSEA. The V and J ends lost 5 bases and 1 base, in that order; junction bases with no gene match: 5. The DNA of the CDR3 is TGCAGCGTTCAACCGGGACAGGGGTCCTACGAGCAGTACTTC. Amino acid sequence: CSVQPGQGSYEQYF.

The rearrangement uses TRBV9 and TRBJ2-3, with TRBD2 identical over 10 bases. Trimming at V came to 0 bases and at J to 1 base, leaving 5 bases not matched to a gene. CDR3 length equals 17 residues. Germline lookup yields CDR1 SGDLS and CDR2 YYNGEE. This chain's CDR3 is CASSVASGRVGTDTQYF. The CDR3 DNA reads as TGTGCCAGCAGCGTAGCGAGCGGGAGGGTTGGCACAGATACGCAGTATTTT.

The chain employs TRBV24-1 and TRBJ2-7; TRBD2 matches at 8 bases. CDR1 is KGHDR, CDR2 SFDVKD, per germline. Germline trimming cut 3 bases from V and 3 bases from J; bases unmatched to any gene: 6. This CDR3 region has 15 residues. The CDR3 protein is CATSDRRGGDYEQYF. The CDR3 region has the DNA TGTGCCACCAGTGATCGACGGGGGGGAGACTACGAGCAGTACTTC.

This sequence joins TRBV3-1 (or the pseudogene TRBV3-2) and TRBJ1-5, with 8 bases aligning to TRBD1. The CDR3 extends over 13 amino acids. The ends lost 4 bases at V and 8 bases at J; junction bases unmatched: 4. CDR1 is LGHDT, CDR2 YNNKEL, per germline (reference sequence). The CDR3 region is CASSRTGWEPQHF. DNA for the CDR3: TGTGCCAGCAGCCGGACAGGGTGGGAGCCCCAGCATTTT.

Here the CDR3 DNA reads TGTGCCAGCAGTTTATGGAGCTACTATGGCTACACCTTC. As protein: CASSLWSYYGYTF. This chain joins TRBV28 and TRBJ1-2; no clear D gene. The germline V and J ends were trimmed by 0 bases and 3 bases, with 5 bases remaining between them. The germline V gene encodes CDR1 MDHEN and CDR2 SYDVKM. The CDR3 is 13 amino acids.

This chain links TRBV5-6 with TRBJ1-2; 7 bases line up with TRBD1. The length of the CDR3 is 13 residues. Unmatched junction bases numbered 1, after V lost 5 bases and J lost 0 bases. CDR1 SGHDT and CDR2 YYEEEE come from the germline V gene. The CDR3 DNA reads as TGTGCCAGCAGGGACAGGACTAACTATGGCTACACCTTC. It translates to CASRDRTNYGYTF.